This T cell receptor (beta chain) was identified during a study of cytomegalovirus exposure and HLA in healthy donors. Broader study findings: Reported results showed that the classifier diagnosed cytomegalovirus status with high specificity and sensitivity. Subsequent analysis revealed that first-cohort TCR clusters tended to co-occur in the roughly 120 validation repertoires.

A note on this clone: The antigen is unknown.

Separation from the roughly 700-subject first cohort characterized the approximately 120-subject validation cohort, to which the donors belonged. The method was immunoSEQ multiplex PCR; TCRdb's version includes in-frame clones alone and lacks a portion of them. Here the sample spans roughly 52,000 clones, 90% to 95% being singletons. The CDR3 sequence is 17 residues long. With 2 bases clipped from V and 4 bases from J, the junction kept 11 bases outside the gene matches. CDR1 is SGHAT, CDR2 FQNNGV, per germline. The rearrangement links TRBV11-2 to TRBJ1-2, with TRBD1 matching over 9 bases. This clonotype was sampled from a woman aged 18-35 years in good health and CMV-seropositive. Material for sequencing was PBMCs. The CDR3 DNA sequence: TGTGCCAGCAGCTTATCCGACAGGGGGAGGGGGGGCTATGGCTACACCTTC. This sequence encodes CASSLSDRGRGGYGYTF.